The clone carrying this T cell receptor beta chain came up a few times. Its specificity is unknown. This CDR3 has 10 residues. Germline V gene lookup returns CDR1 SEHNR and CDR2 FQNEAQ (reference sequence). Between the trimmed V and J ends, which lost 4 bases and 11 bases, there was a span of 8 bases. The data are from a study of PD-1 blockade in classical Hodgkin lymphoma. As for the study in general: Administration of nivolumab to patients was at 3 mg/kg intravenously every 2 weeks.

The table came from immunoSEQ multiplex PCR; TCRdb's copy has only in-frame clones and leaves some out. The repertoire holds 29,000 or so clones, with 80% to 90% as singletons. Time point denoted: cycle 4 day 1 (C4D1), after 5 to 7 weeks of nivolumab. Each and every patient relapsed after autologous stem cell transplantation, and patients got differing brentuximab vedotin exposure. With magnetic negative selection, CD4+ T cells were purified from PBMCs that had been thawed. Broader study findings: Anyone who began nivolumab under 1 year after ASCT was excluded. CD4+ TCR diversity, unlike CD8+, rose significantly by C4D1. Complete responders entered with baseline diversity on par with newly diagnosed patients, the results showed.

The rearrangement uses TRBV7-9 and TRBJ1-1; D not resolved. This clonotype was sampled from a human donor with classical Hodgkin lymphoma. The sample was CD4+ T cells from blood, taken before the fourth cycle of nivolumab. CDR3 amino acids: CASSSREAFF. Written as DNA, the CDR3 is TGTGCCAGCAGCTCAAGGGAGGCTTTCTTT. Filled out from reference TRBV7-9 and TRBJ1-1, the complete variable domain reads DTGVSQNPRHKITKRGQNVTFRCDPISEHNRLYWYRQTLGQGPEFLTYFQNEAQLEKSRLLSDRFSAERPKGSFSTLEIQRTEQGDSAMYLCASSSREAFFGQGTRLTVV.